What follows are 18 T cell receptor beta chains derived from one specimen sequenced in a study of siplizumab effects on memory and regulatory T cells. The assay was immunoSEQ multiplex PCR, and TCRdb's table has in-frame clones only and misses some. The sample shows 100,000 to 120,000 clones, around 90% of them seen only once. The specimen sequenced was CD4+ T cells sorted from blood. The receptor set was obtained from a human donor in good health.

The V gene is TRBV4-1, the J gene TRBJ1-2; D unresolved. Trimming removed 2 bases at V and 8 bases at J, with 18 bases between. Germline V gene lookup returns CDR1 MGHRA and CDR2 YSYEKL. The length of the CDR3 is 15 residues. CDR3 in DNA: TGCGCCAGCAGCCAAACCGTCGGGCGCGACGGGGGCTACACCTTC. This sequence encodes CASSQTVGRDGGYTF.

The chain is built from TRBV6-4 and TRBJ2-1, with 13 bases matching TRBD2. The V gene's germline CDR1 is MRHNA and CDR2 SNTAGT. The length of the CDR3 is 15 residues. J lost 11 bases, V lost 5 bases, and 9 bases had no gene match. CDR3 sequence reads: CASSSSGLAGSKQFF. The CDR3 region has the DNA TGTGCCAGCAGTTCATCGGGACTAGCGGGAAGTAAGCAGTTCTTC.

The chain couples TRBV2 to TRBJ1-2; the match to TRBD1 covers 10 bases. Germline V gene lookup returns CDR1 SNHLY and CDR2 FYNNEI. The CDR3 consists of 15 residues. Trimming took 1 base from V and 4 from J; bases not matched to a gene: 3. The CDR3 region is CASSEGGQGGYGYTF. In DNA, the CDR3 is TGTGCCAGCAGTGAAGGCGGACAGGGGGGCTATGGCTACACCTTC.

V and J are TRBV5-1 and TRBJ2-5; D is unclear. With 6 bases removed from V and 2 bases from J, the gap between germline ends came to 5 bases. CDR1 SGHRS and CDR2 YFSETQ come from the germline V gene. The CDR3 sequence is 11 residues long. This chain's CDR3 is CASTKQETQYF. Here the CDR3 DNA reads TGCGCCAGCACAAAACAAGAGACCCAGTACTTC.

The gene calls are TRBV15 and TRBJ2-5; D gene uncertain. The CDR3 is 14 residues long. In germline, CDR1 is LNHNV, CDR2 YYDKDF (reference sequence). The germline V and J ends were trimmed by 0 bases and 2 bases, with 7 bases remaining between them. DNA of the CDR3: TGTGCCACCAGCAGAGATGCGGATCAAGAGACCCAGTACTTC. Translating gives CATSRDADQETQYF.

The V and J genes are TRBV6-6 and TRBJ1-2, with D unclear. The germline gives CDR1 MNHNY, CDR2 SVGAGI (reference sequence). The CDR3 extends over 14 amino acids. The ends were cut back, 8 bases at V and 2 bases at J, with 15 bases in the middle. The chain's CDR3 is CASRIGGANYGYTF. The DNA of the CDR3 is TGTGCCAGCCGGATAGGTGGCGCGAACTATGGCTACACCTTC.

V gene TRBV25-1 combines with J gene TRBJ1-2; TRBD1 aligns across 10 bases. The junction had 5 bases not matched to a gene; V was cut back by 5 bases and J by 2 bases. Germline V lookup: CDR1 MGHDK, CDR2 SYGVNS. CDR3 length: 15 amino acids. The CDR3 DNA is TGTGCCAGCAGTTCCCAGGACAGGGGGAACTATGGCTACACCTTC. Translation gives CASSSQDRGNYGYTF.

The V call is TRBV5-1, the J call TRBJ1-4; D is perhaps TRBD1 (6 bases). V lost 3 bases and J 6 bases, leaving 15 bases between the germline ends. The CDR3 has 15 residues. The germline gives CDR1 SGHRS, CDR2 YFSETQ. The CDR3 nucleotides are TGCGCCAGCAGCTCGCTGAGGGCAGGGGATGAAAAACTGTTTTTT. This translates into CASSSLRAGDEKLFF.

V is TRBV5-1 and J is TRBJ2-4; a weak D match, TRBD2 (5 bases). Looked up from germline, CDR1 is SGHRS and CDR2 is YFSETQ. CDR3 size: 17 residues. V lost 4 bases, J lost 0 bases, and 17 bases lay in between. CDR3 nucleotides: TGCGCCAGCAGCGTACCGGACTTTCCTCTAGCCAAAAACATTCAGTACTTC. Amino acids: CASSVPDFPLAKNIQYF.

The CDR3 DNA is TGCGCCAGCAGGGTTGGACAGGACACTGAAGCTTTCTTT. Its protein product is CASRVGQDTEAFF. The chain employs TRBV5-1 and TRBJ1-1; the match to TRBD1 covers 7 bases. CDR3 length equals 13 residues. The trim removed 5 bases at V and 3 bases at J, leaving 4 bases unmatched. Germline-derived CDR1 and CDR2 are SGHRS and YFSETQ.

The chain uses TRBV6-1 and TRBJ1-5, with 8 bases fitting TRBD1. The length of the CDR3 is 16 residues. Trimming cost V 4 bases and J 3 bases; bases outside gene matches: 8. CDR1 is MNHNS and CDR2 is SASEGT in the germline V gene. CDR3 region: CASSGFMTGANQPQHF. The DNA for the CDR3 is TGTGCCAGCAGTGGGTTTATGACAGGGGCCAATCAGCCCCAGCATTTT.

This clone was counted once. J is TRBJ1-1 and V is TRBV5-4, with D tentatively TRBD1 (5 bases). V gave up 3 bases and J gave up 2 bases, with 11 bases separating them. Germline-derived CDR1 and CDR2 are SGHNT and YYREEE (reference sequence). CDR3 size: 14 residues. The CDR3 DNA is TGTGCCAGCAGCTCGACAGCGAAAAACACTGAAGCTTTCTTT. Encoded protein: CASSSTAKNTEAFF.

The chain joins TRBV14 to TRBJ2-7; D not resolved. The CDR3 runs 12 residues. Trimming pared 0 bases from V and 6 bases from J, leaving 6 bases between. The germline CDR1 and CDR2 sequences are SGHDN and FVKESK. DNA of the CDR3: TGTGCCAGCAGCCAAGATCTTAGCGAGCAGTACTTC. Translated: CASSQDLSEQYF.

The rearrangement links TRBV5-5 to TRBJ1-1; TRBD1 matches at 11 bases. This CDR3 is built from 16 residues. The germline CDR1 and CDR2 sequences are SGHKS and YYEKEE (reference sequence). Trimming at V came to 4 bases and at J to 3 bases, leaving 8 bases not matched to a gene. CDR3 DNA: TGTGCCAGCAGCCTATCGGGGACAGGGGGATACACTGAAGCTTTCTTT. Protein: CASSLSGTGGYTEAFF.

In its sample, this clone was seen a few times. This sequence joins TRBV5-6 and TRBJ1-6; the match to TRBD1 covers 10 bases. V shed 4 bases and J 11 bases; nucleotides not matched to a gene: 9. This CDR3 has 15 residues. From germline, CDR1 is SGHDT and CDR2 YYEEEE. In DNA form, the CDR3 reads TGTGCCAGCAGCCGTTTCGGACAGGGGGAAACACCCCTCCACTTT. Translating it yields CASSRFGQGETPLHF.

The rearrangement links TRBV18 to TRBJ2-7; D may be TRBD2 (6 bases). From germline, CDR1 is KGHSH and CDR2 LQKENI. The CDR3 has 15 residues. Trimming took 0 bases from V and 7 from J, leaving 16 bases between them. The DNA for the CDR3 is TGTGCCAGCTCACCACCGGGACTCCGCGGAGTTGAGCAGTACTTC. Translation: CASSPPGLRGVEQYF. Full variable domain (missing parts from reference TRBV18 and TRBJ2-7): NAGVMQNPRHLVRRRGQEARLRCSPMKGHSHVYWYRQLPEEGLKFMVYLQKENIIDESGMPKERFSAEFPKEGPSILRIQQVVRGDSAAYFCASSPPGLRGVEQYFGPGTRLTVT.

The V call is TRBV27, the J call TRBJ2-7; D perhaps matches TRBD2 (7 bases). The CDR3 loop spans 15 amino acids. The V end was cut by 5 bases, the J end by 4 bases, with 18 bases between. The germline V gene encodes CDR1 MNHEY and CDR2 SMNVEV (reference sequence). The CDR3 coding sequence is TGTGCCAGCAGTCGTGAGGGGGGGTTGGGTTACGAGCAGTACTTC. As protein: CASSREGGLGYEQYF.

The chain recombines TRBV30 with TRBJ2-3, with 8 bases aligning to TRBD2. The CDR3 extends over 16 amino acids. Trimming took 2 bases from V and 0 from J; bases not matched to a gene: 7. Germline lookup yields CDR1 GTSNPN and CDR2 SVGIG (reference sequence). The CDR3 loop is CAWSFGLAGSTDTQYF. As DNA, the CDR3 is TGTGCCTGGAGTTTTGGCCTAGCGGGCAGCACAGATACGCAGTATTTT.